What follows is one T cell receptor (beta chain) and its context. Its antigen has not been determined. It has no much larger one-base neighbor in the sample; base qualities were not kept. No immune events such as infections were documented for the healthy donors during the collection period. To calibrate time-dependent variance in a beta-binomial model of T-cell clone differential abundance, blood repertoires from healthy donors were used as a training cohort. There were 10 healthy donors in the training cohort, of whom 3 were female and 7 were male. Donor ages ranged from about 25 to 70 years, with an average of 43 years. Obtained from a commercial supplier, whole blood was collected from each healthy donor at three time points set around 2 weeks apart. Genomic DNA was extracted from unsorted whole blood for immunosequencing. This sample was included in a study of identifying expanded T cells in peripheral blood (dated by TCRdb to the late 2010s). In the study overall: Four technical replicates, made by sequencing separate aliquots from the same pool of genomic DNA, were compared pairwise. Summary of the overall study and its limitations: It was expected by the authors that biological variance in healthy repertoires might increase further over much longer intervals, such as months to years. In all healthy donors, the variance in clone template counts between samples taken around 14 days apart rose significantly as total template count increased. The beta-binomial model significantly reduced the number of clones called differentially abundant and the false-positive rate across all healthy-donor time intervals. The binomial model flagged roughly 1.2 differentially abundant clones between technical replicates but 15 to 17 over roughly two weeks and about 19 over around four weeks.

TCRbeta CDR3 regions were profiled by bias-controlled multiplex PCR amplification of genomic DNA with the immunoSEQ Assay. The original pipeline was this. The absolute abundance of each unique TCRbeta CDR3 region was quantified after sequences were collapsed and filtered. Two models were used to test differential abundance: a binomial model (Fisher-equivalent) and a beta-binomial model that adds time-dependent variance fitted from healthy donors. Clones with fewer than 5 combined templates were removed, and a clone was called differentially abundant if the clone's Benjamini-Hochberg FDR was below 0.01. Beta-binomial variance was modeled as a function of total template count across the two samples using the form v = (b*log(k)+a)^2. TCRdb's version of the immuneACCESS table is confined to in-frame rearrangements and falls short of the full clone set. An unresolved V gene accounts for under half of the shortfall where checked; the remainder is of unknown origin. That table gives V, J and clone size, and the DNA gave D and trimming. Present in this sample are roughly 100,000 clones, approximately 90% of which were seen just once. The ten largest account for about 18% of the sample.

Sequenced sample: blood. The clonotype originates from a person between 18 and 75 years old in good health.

The sequenced DNA: TGTGCCAGCAGTTTACAGGGGAGCTCCTATAATTCACCCCTCCACTTT. Its protein product is CASSLQGSSYNSPLHF. The chain employs TRBV6-5 and TRBJ1-6, with 7 central nucleotides matching TRBD1. Per the germline V gene, MNHEY is the CDR1 and SVGAGI is the CDR2. The CDR3 runs 16 residues from the cysteine to the phenylalanine. Only the CDR3 DNA stays, 48 bases, in frame from base 1. Unmatched junction bases come to 3, with V trimmed by 4 bases and J by 0 bases.